This entry lists 11 T cell receptor beta chains sequenced from one sample in a study of a mutant IDH1 vaccine in newly diagnosed glioma. Regarding time point: week 11, during vaccination. Every single dose of the vaccine, 300 ug of mutant IDH1 20-mer peptide, came with topical imiquimod. Their target antigens are unknown. Some clones are missing from TCRdb's copy, which holds only in-frame ones; the method was immunoSEQ multiplex PCR. Here the sample spans under 150,000 clones, around three quarters being singletons. Sequencing used PBMCs, obtained from a glioma patient whose treatment included an IDH1 peptide vaccine. Receptors were obtained from a middle-aged man with glioma.

The chain joins TRBV6-5 to TRBJ2-7; a possible D gene is TRBD2 (6 bases). The CDR3 length is 13 residues. The germline gives CDR1 MNHEY, CDR2 SVGAGI. Trimming removed 6 bases at V and 1 base at J, with 10 bases between. For the CDR3, the DNA is TGTGCCAGCAGCTGGGGGACTTCCTACGAGCAGTACTTC. Protein: CASSWGTSYEQYF.

This chain links TRBV7-2 with TRBJ2-3, with D unresolved. The CDR3 runs 13 residues. From germline, CDR1 is SGHTA and CDR2 FQGNSA. V lost 1 base and J lost 5, with 7 bases in between. The CDR3 nucleotides read TGTGCCAGCAGCTTAGGTTACGTAGATACGCAGTATTTT. This encodes CASSLGYVDTQYF.

A note on this clone: The same CDR3 can be traced to other DNA sequences in this sample. The chain employs TRBV9 and TRBJ2-6; D is ambiguous. Germline values: CDR1 SGDLS, CDR2 YYNGEE. Deletions cut 0 bases from V and 4 bases from J, with 8 bases between. This CDR3 contains 15 residues. CDR3 residues: CASSVGSLGANVLTF. DNA of the CDR3: TGTGCCAGCAGCGTAGGTAGCCTAGGGGCCAACGTCCTGACTTTC.

The chain has TRBV7-9 and TRBJ1-5; 9 bases are shared with TRBD1. J was trimmed by 7 bases and V by 7 bases; bases with no gene match: 20. This CDR3 contains 18 residues. CDR1 is SEHNR, CDR2 FQNEAQ, per germline (reference sequence). The CDR3 sequence: CASTRRETGGDLSQPQHF. CDR3 DNA: TGTGCCAGCACCCGAAGAGAGACAGGGGGAGACCTGAGCCAGCCCCAGCATTTT.

The V gene is TRBV5-5, the J gene TRBJ2-3, with D uncertain. The germline gives CDR1 SGHKS, CDR2 YYEKEE (reference sequence). Trimming took 1 base from V and 4 from J, leaving 13 bases between them. This CDR3 region has 15 residues. The DNA for the CDR3 is TGTGCCAGCAGCTTGTTAGCTGTCGGTTCAGATACGCAGTATTTT. This codes for CASSLLAVGSDTQYF. The full variable domain, completed using reference TRBV5-5 and TRBJ2-3, is DAGVTQSPTHLIKTRGQQVTLRCSPISGHKSVSWYQQVLGQGPQFIFQYYEKEERGRGNFPDRFSARQFPNYSSELNVNALLLGDSALYLCASSLLAVGSDTQYFGPGTRLTVL.

The J gene is TRBJ2-2, the V gene TRBV7-9; a possible D gene is TRBD1 (6 bases). Trimming left V 5 bases short and J 11 bases short, with 18 bases between. Germline V gene lookup returns CDR1 SEHNR and CDR2 FQNEAQ (reference sequence). The length of the CDR3 is 14 residues. This chain's CDR3 is CASSVGAQLRELFF. Here the CDR3 DNA reads TGTGCCAGCAGCGTGGGGGCCCAACTAAGAGAGCTGTTTTTT.

The V call is TRBV2, the J call TRBJ2-2; a weak D match, TRBD1 (6 bases). CDR3 length: 14 amino acids. The germline gives CDR1 SNHLY, CDR2 FYNNEI. The V end lost 8 bases, the J end lost 5 bases, and 15 bases lay between the germline ends. CDR3 bases: TGTGCCAGCCCGCGAGAGGGGGTTACCGGGGAGCTGTTTTTT. Protein: CASPREGVTGELFF.

The chain links TRBV13 to TRBJ2-7; D may be TRBD2 (6 bases). Trimming took off 4 bases at V and 6 bases at J, with 16 bases between the two ends. CDR1 and CDR2 from the germline V gene are PRHDT and FYEKMQ (reference sequence). The CDR3 is made up of 14 amino acids. The CDR3 region is CASSSRLEFSEQYF. The CDR3, as DNA: TGTGCCAGCAGCTCGCGACTAGAATTCTCCGAGCAGTACTTC.

The chain couples TRBV7-8 to TRBJ1-4; D gene uncertain. Trimming removed 5 bases at V and 0 bases at J, with 7 bases between. Germline V gives CDR1 SGHVS, CDR2 FQNEAQ. The CDR3 spans 14 residues. The chain's CDR3 is CASSPRPTNEKLFF. The CDR3 coding sequence is TGTGCCAGCAGCCCGCGGCCAACTAATGAAAAACTGTTTTTT.

The J gene is TRBJ2-3, the V gene TRBV7-2, with 9 bases identical to TRBD2. Germline loops: CDR1 SGHTA, CDR2 FQGNSA. The CDR3 is 17 residues long. After removal of 5 bases from V and 3 bases from J, the junction contained 12 bases not matched to a gene. CDR3 bases: TGTGCCAGCAGCGTATTACCGGGACTAGCTTTTACAGATACGCAGTATTTT. It yields the protein CASSVLPGLAFTDTQYF.

This chain links TRBV27 with TRBJ2-1; D is ambiguous. V lost 5 bases and J lost 6, with 5 bases in between. Looked up from germline, CDR1 is MNHEY and CDR2 is SMNVEV (reference sequence). This CDR3 spans 11 amino acids. This CDR3 reads CASSKGNEQFF. The CDR3 coding sequence is TGTGCCAGCAGTAAGGGCAATGAGCAGTTCTTC.